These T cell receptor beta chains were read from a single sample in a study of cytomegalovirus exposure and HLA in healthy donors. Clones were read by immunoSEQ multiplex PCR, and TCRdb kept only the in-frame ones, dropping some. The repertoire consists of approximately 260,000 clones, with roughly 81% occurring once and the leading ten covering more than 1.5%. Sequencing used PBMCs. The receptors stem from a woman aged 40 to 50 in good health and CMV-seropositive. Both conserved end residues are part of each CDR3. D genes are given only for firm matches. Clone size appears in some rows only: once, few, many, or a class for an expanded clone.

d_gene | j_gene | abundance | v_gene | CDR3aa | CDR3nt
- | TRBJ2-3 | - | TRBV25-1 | CASSEPSTDTQYF | TGTGCCAGCAGTGAACCTAGCACAGATACGCAGTATTTT
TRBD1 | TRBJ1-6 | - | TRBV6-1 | CASSPSDRGPSPLHF | TGTGCCAGCAGTCCATCGGACAGGGGGCCTTCACCCCTCCACTTT
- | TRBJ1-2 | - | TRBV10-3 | CASSGTWKGGYTF | TGTGCCAGCAGTGGGACATGGAAGGGTGGCTACACCTTC
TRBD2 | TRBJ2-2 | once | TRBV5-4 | CASSRGGSNTGELFF | TGTGCCAGCAGCCGGGGGGGTTCGAACACCGGGGAGCTGTTTTTT
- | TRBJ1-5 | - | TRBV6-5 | CASSLDRGNQPQHF | TGTGCCAGCAGCCTCGACAGAGGCAATCAGCCCCAGCATTTT
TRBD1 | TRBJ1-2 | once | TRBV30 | CAWSKRTGPGYTF | TGTGCCTGGAGTAAGAGGACAGGCCCTGGCTACACCTTC
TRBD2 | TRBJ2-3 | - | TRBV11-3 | CASSLGIASGTSTDTQYF | TGTGCCAGCAGCTTAGGGATAGCTAGCGGCACTAGCACAGATACGCAGTATTTT
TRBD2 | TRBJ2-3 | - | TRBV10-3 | CAIGPGLAGLDTQYF | TGTGCCATCGGCCCGGGACTAGCGGGACTAGATACGCAGTATTTT
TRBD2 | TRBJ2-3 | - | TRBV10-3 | CAISESGTSWYTQYF | TGTGCCATCAGTGAGTCCGGGACTAGCTGGTATACGCAGTATTTT
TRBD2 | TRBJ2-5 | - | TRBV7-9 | CASSLRSGRAMKTQYF | TGTGCCAGCAGCTTACGAAGCGGGAGGGCCATGAAGACCCAGTACTTC
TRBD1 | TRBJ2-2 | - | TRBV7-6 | CASSLVDRGRTGELFF | TGTGCCAGCAGCTTAGTGGACAGGGGGCGTACCGGGGAGCTGTTTTTT
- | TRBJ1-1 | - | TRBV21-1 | CASSLRARGNTEAFF | TGTGCCAGCAGCCTCAGGGCCAGGGGGAACACTGAAGCTTTCTTT
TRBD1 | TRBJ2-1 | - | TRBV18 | CASSPGQGFLNEQFF | TGTGCCAGCTCACCGGGACAGGGGTTTCTCAATGAGCAGTTCTTC
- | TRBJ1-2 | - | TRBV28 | CASSPRLVNYGYTF | TGTGCCAGCAGCCCCAGACTGGTGAACTATGGCTACACCTTC
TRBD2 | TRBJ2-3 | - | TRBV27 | CASSPQKIRTSATDTQYF | TGTGCCAGCAGTCCCCAAAAAATCCGGACTAGCGCCACAGATACGCAGTATTTT